The 30 T cell receptor beta chains in this list originate from one sample, sequenced in a study of shared T cell receptors in the human thymus. Sequencing used immunoSEQ multiplex PCR; TCRdb keeps in-frame clones, though not all of them. This sample yields just under 550,000 clones, of which 78% are seen a single time; about 0.014% belongs to the top ten. These data were also reused for a study on human thymus T cells.

The sample consisted of thymocytes. Every receptor here comes from a boy in the first two years of life with a congenital heart defect.

V usage is TRBV6-5 and J usage is TRBJ2-7; a weak D match, TRBD2 (6 bases). The CDR3 runs to 15 residues. Trimming shortened V by 0 bases and J by 6 bases, and 15 bases separated the two germline ends. Germline V gene sequence: CDR1 MNHEY, CDR2 SVGAGI. CDR3 amino acids: CASSYSGGAPGEQYF. CDR3 DNA sequence: TGTGCCAGCAGTTACTCAGGAGGGGCCCCAGGCGAGCAGTACTTC.

This chain links TRBV28 with TRBJ2-5; 13 positions agree with TRBD2. Trimming took 5 bases from V and 3 from J; bases not matched to a gene: 3. Germline loops: CDR1 MDHEN, CDR2 SYDVKM. The CDR3 runs to 15 residues. The CDR3 nucleotides read TGTGCCAGCAGTAAGGGACTAGCGGGGAAAGAGACCCAGTACTTC. Its translation: CASSKGLAGKETQYF. Combining the CDR3 with reference TRBV28 and TRBJ2-5 gives the whole variable domain DVKVTQSSRYLVKRTGEKVFLECVQDMDHENMFWYRQDPGLGLRLIYFSYDVKMKEKGDIPEGYSVSREKKERFSLILESASTNQTSMYLCASSKGLAGKETQYFGPGTRLLVL.

The gene calls are TRBV27 and TRBJ1-5; tentatively, D is TRBD1 (5 bases). V shed 2 bases and J shed 3 bases, with 17 bases lying between them. CDR3 length: 17 amino acids. The germline gives CDR1 MNHEY, CDR2 SMNVEV (reference sequence). The CDR3 region is CASSLDGSGMVNQPQHF. CDR3 DNA sequence: TGTGCCAGCAGTTTAGATGGGTCAGGGATGGTCAATCAGCCCCAGCATTTT.

The CDR3 protein is CASSFRSSGTTYEQYF. CDR3 sequence (DNA): TGTGCCAGCAGCTTTAGGTCTAGCGGGACTACCTACGAGCAGTACTTC. J is TRBJ2-7 and V is TRBV5-8; 9 positions match TRBD2. The CDR3 is made up of 16 amino acids. Germline CDR1 reads SGHTS; CDR2 reads YDEGEE. V trimming: 2 bases; J trimming: 2 bases; junction bases outside the gene matches: 8.

The CDR3 nucleotides read TGTGCCAGCAGTTTGACAGGGGGCAGGCAGTACTTC. It translates to CASSLTGGRQYF. The chain couples TRBV27 to TRBJ2-7; 10 positions agree with TRBD1. Trimming cost V 3 bases and J 9 bases; bases outside gene matches: 2. Germline CDR1 is MNHEY and CDR2 is SMNVEV (reference sequence). The CDR3 is 12 amino acids.

The chain is built from TRBV15 and TRBJ2-5; 8 positions agree with TRBD2. Matching the DNA end better, TRBJ2-7 makes the J call doubtful. The length of the CDR3 is 14 residues. The germline gives CDR1 LNHNV, CDR2 YYDKDF (reference sequence). In nucleotides, the CDR3 is TGTGCCACCAGCAAAGCGGGAGAACGATACGAGCAGTACTTC. Translated, it gives CATSKAGERYEQYF.

The J gene is TRBJ1-4, the V gene TRBV28; 9 nucleotides line up with TRBD1. The CDR3 has 17 amino acids. CDR1 is MDHEN and CDR2 is SYDVKM in the germline V gene. The V gene end was trimmed by 5 bases and the J gene end by 3 bases; junction bases not matched to a gene: 10. The CDR3 region has the DNA TGTGCCAGCAGTCCCCGGACAGGGGAAAGATCTAATGAAAAACTGTTTTTT. It encodes CASSPRTGERSNEKLFF. Full variable domain (remainder filled in from reference TRBV28 and TRBJ1-4): DVKVTQSSRYLVKRTGEKVFLECVQDMDHENMFWYRQDPGLGLRLIYFSYDVKMKEKGDIPEGYSVSREKKERFSLILESASTNQTSMYLCASSPRTGERSNEKLFFGSGTQLSVL.

The chain recombines TRBV9 with TRBJ2-2; tentatively, D is TRBD2 (6 bases). V was cut by 3 bases and J by 0 bases, with 15 bases left in between. There are 17 residues in the CDR3. Germline lookup yields CDR1 SGDLS and CDR2 YYNGEE. The CDR3 bases are TGTGCCAGCAGCGACCCCATTGGCGGGACGAACACCGGGGAGCTGTTTTTT. Translation gives CASSDPIGGTNTGELFF.

The CDR3 coding sequence is TGTGCCAGCAGCACCTCGGTCCTCCCGCAGTATTTT. This sequence encodes CASSTSVLPQYF. The chain is built from TRBV9 and TRBJ2-3; D uncertain. The CDR3 contains 12 residues. Trimming pared 4 bases from V and 10 bases from J, leaving 13 bases between. Germline V gene sequence: CDR1 SGDLS, CDR2 YYNGEE. The complete variable domain, with remaining parts taken from reference TRBV9 and TRBJ2-3, reads DSGVTQTPKHLITATGQRVTLRCSPRSGDLSVYWYQQSLDQGLQFLIQYYNGEERAKGNILERFSAQQFPDLHSELNLSSLELGDSALYFCASSTSVLPQYFGPGTRLTVL.

V and J are TRBV20-1 and TRBJ2-1; possibly TRBD2 for D (6 bases). CDR3 length: 11 amino acids. With 6 bases removed from V and 9 bases from J, the gap between germline ends came to 12 bases. From germline, CDR1 is DFQATT and CDR2 SNEGSKA (reference sequence). The DNA of the CDR3 is TGCAGTGCCGGCTGGAGGGTTGAGCAGTTCTTC. Residues: CSAGWRVEQFF.

V gene TRBV5-8 combines with J gene TRBJ1-2, with 10 positions matching TRBD1. Germline V gene lookup returns CDR1 SGHTS and CDR2 YDEGEE. This CDR3 is 13 amino acids long. V gave up 5 bases and J gave up 4 bases; unmatched junction bases: 2. CDR3 region: CASSRTGGYGYTF. The CDR3 DNA is TGTGCCAGCAGTAGGACAGGGGGCTATGGCTACACCTTC.

The CDR3 DNA reads as TGTGCCAGCAGCTTAGCGTTACTAGCGGGAGGGATGGGGACAGATACGCAGTATTTT. Translated: CASSLALLAGGMGTDTQYF. The V and J genes are TRBV7-2 and TRBJ2-3; 13 bases are shared with TRBD2. Per germline, CDR1 SGHTA and CDR2 FQGNSA. This CDR3 spans 19 amino acids. V dropped 0 bases and J dropped 3; count of bases not matched to a gene: 9.

The rearrangement uses TRBV23-1 and TRBJ1-2; D perhaps matches TRBD1 (5 bases). TRBV23-1 falls under the ORF class, with uncertain function. The CDR3 has 16 residues. Trimming took off 2 bases at V and 3 bases at J, with 16 bases between the two ends. CDR3 amino acids: CASSQASVGGYYGYTF. CDR3 in DNA: TGCGCCAGCAGTCAAGCTTCGGTTGGGGGGTACTATGGCTACACCTTC.

The chain is built from TRBV30 and TRBJ2-2, with 13 bases identical to TRBD2. The junction had 9 bases not matched to a gene; V was cut back by 7 bases and J by 1 base. The CDR3 is 17 amino acids. Looked up from germline, CDR1 is GTSNPN and CDR2 is SVGIG (reference sequence). The CDR3 sequence: CAYKTGTSGENTGELFF. CDR3 nucleotide sequence: TGTGCCTACAAAACCGGGACTAGCGGGGAGAACACCGGGGAGCTGTTTTTT.

This clone was observed a few times. This chain connects TRBV28 to TRBJ2-7, with TRBD2 matching over 7 bases. This CDR3 comprises 11 residues. Germline CDR1 MDHEN, CDR2 SYDVKM. The CDR3 DNA reads TGTGCGGGAGGGACGTCCTACGAGCAGTACTTC. Translating gives CAGGTSYEQYF.

The V gene is TRBV9, the J gene TRBJ2-1; no reliable D call. CDR3 size: 12 residues. V lost 4 bases and J lost 9, with 11 bases in between. Germline V gene lookup returns CDR1 SGDLS and CDR2 YYNGEE. The CDR3 nucleotides are TGTGCCAGCAGCTCCCGAGGCTGTGAGCAGTTCTTC. This codes for CASSSRGCEQFF.

The chain carries TRBV7-6 and TRBJ1-1; 7 nucleotides agree with TRBD1. The CDR3 covers 15 residues. Germline V lookup: CDR1 SGHVS, CDR2 FNYEAQ. The ends lost 7 bases at V and 5 bases at J; junction bases unmatched: 13. The CDR3 here is CASTHPPQGGTEAFF. CDR3 nucleotides: TGTGCCAGCACCCACCCCCCCCAGGGGGGAACTGAAGCTTTCTTT. Variable domain in full (rest from reference TRBV7-6 and TRBJ1-1): GAGVSQSPRYKVTKRGQDVALRCDPISGHVSLYWYRQALGQGPEFLTYFNYEAQQDKSGLPNDRFSAERPEGSISTLTIQRTEQRDSAMYRCASTHPPQGGTEAFFGQGTRLTVV.

This chain connects TRBV7-2 to TRBJ2-4, with 7 bases aligning to TRBD2. V shed 5 bases and J 0 bases; nucleotides not matched to a gene: 4. The CDR3 is 15 residues long. CDR1 SGHTA and CDR2 FQGNSA come from the germline V gene. CDR3: CASSPIAGAKNIQYF. The CDR3 nucleotides read TGTGCCAGCAGCCCCATAGCGGGAGCCAAAAACATTCAGTACTTC.

The genes are TRBV11-3 and TRBJ1-1, with D possibly being TRBD1 (6 bases). V was trimmed by 5 bases and J by 9 bases, leaving 13 bases between them. The CDR3 is made up of 12 amino acids. Germline CDR1 is SGHNT and CDR2 is YENEEA. CDR3 region: CASSPLDRQAFF. The CDR3 region has the DNA TGTGCCAGCAGCCCTCTGGACAGACAAGCTTTCTTT. Full variable domain (missing parts from reference TRBV11-3 and TRBJ1-1): EAGVVQSPRYKIIEKKQPVAFWCNPISGHNTLYWYLQNLGQGPELLIRYENEEAVDDSQLPKDRFSAERLKGVDSTLKIQPAELGDSAVYLCASSPLDRQAFFGQGTRLTVV.

The chain has TRBV5-6 and TRBJ2-2; no clear D gene. V lost 1 base and J 6 bases, leaving 4 bases between the germline ends. The length of the CDR3 is 12 residues. Germline V gene lookup returns CDR1 SGHDT and CDR2 YYEEEE. CDR3 region: CASSLLSGELFF. CDR3 in DNA: TGTGCCAGCAGCTTGCTGTCCGGGGAGCTGTTTTTT.

J is TRBJ2-1 and V is TRBV21-1; the tabulated D call, TRBD1, remains unverified against the DNA. TRBV21-1 is marked as a pseudogene. The CDR3 consists of 16 residues. CDR3 sequence reads: CASTRDRGLTYNEQFF. The CDR3 DNA follows: TGTGCCAGCACCCGAGACAGGGGGCTCACCTACAATGAGCAGTTCTTC.

The chain has TRBV5-4 and TRBJ2-7; D perhaps matches TRBD2 (6 bases). CDR1 is SGHNT and CDR2 is YYREEE in the germline V gene (reference sequence). Deletions cut 2 bases from V and 2 bases from J, with 11 bases between. The CDR3 is made up of 14 amino acids. The CDR3 spells CASSFSGGPYEQYF. CDR3 in DNA: TGTGCCAGCAGCTTTAGCGGCGGGCCCTACGAGCAGTACTTC.

The chain uses TRBV20-1 and TRBJ2-4; D not resolved. V lost 3 bases and J 16 bases, leaving 10 bases between the germline ends. This CDR3 has 9 amino acids. Germline CDR1 is DFQATT and CDR2 is SNEGSKA (reference sequence). As DNA, the CDR3 is TGCAGTGCTAGTAAAGAGGCCTACTTC. Amino acids: CSASKEAYF.

The rearrangement links TRBV19 to TRBJ2-3; D unresolved. Germline V CDR1 and CDR2: LNHDA, SQIVND (reference sequence). CDR3 length: 15 amino acids. V was trimmed by 4 bases and J by 0 bases, leaving 11 bases between them. The CDR3 protein is CASSNTVLSTDTQYF. DNA of the CDR3: TGTGCCAGTAGTAACACCGTTCTTAGCACAGATACGCAGTATTTT.

This clone showed up just a few times. This chain uses TRBV7-9 with TRBJ2-7; 8 bases agree with TRBD1. The CDR3 contains 17 residues. The germline gives CDR1 SEHNR, CDR2 FQNEAQ (reference sequence). V shed 5 bases and J 0 bases; nucleotides not matched to a gene: 12. DNA for the CDR3: TGTGCCAGCAGCCTTAAACCCCGGGACAGGAGCTCCTACGAGCAGTACTTC. It yields the protein CASSLKPRDRSSYEQYF.

The V gene is TRBV9, the J gene TRBJ2-4; no clear D. This CDR3 comprises 14 residues. In germline, CDR1 is SGDLS, CDR2 YYNGEE. Between the trimmed V and J ends, which lost 4 bases and 0 bases, there was a span of 8 bases. The CDR3 DNA reads TGTGCCAGCAGCCCCAGTTTAGCCAAAAACATTCAGTACTTC. This sequence encodes CASSPSLAKNIQYF.

The genes are TRBV9 and TRBJ1-3, with D maybe TRBD1 (6 bases). V was clipped by 0 bases and J by 6 bases, with 16 bases between them. From germline, CDR1 is SGDLS and CDR2 YYNGEE. The CDR3 has 16 amino acids. For the CDR3, the DNA is TGTGCCAGCAGCGTAGCCCCGCCGGACAGTACAAACACCATATATTTT. This translates into CASSVAPPDSTNTIYF.

The sample holds a few counts of this clone. This chain uses TRBV14 with TRBJ2-1; D unclear. V lost 5 bases and J lost 3, with 14 bases in between. This CDR3 comprises 15 residues. Germline V gene sequence: CDR1 SGHDN, CDR2 FVKESK. CDR3: CASSLGAFHYNEQFF. The DNA for the CDR3 is TGTGCCAGCAGCTTAGGAGCCTTCCACTACAATGAGCAGTTCTTC.

As to this clone: Other DNA variants within this sample encode the same CDR3. The rearrangement links TRBV19 to TRBJ1-4; 7 bases are shared with TRBD1. Germline V gene data show CDR1 as LNHDA and CDR2 as SQIVND (reference sequence). With V trimmed by 4 bases and J by 2 bases, 7 bases remained unmatched. CDR3 length equals 16 residues. In DNA, the CDR3 is TGTGCCAGTAGTACCCCGAGGGGGCGGACTAATGAAAAACTGTTTTTT. Translation gives CASSTPRGRTNEKLFF.

CDR3 amino acids: CASSEGPRQDSGNTIYF. In DNA, the CDR3 is TGTGCCAGCAGTGAAGGCCCTCGGCAGGACTCTGGAAACACCATATATTTT. The genes are TRBV25-1 and TRBJ1-3; D call uncertain. This CDR3 contains 17 residues. Trimming removed 2 bases from V and 0 bases from J, with 14 bases in between. Germline V CDR1 and CDR2: MGHDK, SYGVNS.